This entry is about one TCR beta chain. Germline V gene sequence: CDR1 SGHNT, CDR2 YYREEE (reference sequence). V dropped 4 bases and J dropped 6 bases, with 17 bases sitting between them. The CDR3 runs to 14 residues. This sample stems from a study of blood T cell repertoires in COVID-19. Study-level information: Samples of COVID-19 (acute and convalescent) were obtained from the United States, Italy and Spain. T cells, B-cell-depleted T cells, or PBMCs supplied cDNA or gDNA.

Original data processing: Using reference gene primer amplification, nucleated cell counts were estimated. Sequencing used immunoSEQ multiplex PCR; TCRdb keeps in-frame clones, though not all of them. V and J calls and clone size are given by that table; D and trimming were obtained from the DNA. Among about 100,000 clones listed, roughly 80% were seen once. The sequenced sample consisted of peripheral blood. This TCR derives from a man between 65 and 85 years old with active or convalescent COVID-19. The V and J genes are TRBV5-4 and TRBJ2-7, with D tentatively TRBD2 (6 bases). The CDR3 nucleotides are TGTGCCAGCAGCCCGCGGCCCGGGAGAGCCGAGCAGTACTTC. Protein sequence: CASSPRPGRAEQYF.